This T cell receptor beta chain came from a study of shared clonotypes between healthy human individuals. Assay used: immunoSEQ multiplex PCR; TCRdb lists only in-frame clones, some missing. The sample yields a few hundred thousand clones, 60% to 80% seen once. The length of the CDR3 is 15 residues. Looked up from germline, CDR1 is WSHSY and CDR2 is SAAADI. V shed 2 bases, J shed 9 bases, and the junction held 9 bases outside the gene matches. The gene calls are TRBV10-2 and TRBJ2-1; 8 positions match TRBD2. The source is a man aged 30-40 years in good health. Sequences were obtained from memory CD4+ T cells sorted from blood. Specified subset: CD45RA-negative fraction. This CDR3 is CASSETGRDVLEQFF. DNA of the CDR3: TGCGCCAGCAGTGAGACCGGGAGGGACGTCCTTGAGCAGTTCTTC.